This TCR beta chain was documented in a study of blood T cell repertoires in COVID-19. The junction had 1 base not matched to a gene; V was cut back by 4 bases and J by 6 bases. The CDR3 totals 12 residues. Germline loops: CDR1 SGHTA, CDR2 FQGNSA. Sequencing used immunoSEQ multiplex PCR; TCRdb keeps in-frame clones, though not all of them. The repertoire holds roughly 120,000 clones, with roughly four fifths as singletons. What was sequenced was peripheral blood. The rearrangement links TRBV7-2 to TRBJ1-1; 8 nucleotides line up with TRBD1. This clonotype was sampled from a human donor in a cohort sampled during active COVID-19. The CDR3 coding sequence is TGTGCCAGCAGCTGGGACAGGTCTGAAGCTTTCTTT. Its translation is CASSWDRSEAFF.